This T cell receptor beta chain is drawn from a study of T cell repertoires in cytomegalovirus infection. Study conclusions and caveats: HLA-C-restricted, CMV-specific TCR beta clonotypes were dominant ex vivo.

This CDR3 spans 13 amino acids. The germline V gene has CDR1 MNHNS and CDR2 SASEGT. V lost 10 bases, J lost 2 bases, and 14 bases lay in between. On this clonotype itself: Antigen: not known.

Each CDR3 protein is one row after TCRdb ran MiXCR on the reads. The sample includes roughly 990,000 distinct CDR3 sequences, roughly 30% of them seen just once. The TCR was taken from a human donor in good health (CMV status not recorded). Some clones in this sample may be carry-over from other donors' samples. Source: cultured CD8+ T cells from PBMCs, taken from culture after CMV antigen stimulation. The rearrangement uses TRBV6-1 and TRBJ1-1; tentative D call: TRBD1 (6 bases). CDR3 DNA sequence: TGTGCCATTACCCGGGACACCAACACTGAAGCTTTCTTT. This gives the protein CAITRDTNTEAFF.